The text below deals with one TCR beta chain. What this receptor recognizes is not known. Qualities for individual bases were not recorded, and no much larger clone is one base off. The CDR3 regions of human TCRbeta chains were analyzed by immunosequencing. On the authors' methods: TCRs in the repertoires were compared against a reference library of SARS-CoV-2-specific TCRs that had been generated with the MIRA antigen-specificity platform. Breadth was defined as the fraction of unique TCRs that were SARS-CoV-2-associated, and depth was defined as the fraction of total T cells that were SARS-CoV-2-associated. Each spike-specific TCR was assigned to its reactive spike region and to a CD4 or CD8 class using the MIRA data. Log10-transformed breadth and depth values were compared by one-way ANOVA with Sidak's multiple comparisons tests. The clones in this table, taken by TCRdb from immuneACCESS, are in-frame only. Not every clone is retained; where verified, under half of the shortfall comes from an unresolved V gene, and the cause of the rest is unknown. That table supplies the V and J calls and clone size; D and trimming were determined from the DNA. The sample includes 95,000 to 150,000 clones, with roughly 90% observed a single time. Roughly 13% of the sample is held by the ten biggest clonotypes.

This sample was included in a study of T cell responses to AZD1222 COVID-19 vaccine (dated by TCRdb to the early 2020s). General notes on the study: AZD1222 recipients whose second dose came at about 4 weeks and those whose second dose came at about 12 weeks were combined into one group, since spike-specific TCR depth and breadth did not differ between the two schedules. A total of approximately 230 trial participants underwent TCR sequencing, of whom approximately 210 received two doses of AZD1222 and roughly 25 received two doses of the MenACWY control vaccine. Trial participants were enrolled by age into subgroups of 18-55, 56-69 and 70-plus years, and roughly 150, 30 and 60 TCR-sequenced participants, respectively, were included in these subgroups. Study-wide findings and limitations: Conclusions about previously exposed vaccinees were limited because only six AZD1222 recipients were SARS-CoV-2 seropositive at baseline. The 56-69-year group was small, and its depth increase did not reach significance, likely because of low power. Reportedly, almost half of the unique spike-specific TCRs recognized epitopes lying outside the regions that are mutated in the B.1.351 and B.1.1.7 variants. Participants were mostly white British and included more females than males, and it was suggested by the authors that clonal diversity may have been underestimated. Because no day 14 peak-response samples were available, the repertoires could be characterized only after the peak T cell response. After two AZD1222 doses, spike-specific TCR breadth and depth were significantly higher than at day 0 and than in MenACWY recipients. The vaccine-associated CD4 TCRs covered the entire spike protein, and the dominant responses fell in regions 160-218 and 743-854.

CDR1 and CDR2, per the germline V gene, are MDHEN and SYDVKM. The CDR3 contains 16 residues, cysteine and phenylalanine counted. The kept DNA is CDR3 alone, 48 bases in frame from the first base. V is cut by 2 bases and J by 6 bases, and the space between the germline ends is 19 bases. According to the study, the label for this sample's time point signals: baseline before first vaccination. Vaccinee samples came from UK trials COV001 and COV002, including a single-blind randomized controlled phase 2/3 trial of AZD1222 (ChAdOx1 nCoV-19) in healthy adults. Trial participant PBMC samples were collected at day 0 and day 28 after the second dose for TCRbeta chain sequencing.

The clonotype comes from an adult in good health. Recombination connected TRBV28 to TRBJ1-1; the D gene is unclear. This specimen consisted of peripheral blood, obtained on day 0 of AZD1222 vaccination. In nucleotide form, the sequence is TGTGCCAGCAGTTTACCTCCGTCCAGTACGGTCGCTGAAGCTTTCTTT. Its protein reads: CASSLPPSSTVAEAFF.